In this sample, the clone carrying this TCR beta chain turned up many times. The antigen remains undetermined. From about 400 ng of RNA, a library with molecular barcoded alpha/delta and beta/gamma adaptors was made. TCRdb re-called the reads through MiXCR, storing one row per CDR3 protein. The sample has over 45,000 distinct CDR3 sequences; 20% to 25% are singletons. This sample is drawn from a study of read filtering for tumor transcriptome and immune sequencing. Study as a whole: 8 patients were R-ISS I, about 16 were R-ISS II, about seven were R-ISS III. Per sample, TCR-region reads ranged about 4 to 11 million by IR-seq, roughly 75 to 1273 by RNA-seq.

At the time of active disease, bone marrow was collected from every patient. Broader study findings: Correlation between methods rose after single-read clonotypes were removed.

Germline lookup yields CDR1 SEHNR and CDR2 FQNEAQ (reference sequence). The CDR3 consists of 14 residues. The germline V and J ends were trimmed by 3 bases and 6 bases, with 13 bases remaining between them. The receptor was derived from a donor aged 40 or over with multiple myeloma. The sample taken for sequencing was a population of CD138-negative cells sorted from bone marrow. The rearrangement uses TRBV7-9 and TRBJ2-3, with D maybe TRBD1 (5 bases). The CDR3 here is CASSLGQPTDTQYF. CDR3 coding DNA: TGTGCCAGCAGCTTGGGGCAGCCGACTGATACGCAGTATTTT.